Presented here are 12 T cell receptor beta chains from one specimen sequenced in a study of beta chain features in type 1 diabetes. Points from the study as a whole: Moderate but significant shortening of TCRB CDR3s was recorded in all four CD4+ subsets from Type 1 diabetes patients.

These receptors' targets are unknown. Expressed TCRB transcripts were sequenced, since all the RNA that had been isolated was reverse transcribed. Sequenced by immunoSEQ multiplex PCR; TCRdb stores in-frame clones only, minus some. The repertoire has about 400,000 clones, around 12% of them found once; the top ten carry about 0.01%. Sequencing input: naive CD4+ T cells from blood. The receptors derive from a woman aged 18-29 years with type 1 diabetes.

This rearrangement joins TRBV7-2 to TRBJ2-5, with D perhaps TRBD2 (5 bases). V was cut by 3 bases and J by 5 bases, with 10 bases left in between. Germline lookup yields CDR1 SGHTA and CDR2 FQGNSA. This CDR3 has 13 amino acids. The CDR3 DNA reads TGTGCCAGCAGCTTCGGAGGTTCCGAGACCCAGTACTTC. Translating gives CASSFGGSETQYF.

Here the CDR3 reads CASSLDGSSGANVLTF. In DNA form, the CDR3 reads TGTGCCAGCAGCTTAGACGGGAGCTCTGGGGCCAACGTCCTGACTTTC. The chain is built from TRBV7-2 and TRBJ2-6; D perhaps matches TRBD2 (6 bases). The CDR3 covers 16 residues. Germline CDR1 and CDR2: SGHTA and FQGNSA. Trimming took off 1 base at V and 0 bases at J, with 7 bases between the two ends.

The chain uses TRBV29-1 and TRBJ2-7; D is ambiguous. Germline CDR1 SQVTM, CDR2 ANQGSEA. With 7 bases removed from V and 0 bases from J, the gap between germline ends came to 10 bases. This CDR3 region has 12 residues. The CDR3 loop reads CSAKQSSYEQYF. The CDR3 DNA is TGCAGCGCCAAACAGAGCTCCTACGAGCAGTACTTC.

CDR3 sequence (DNA): TGTGCCAGCAGGGCAGGGTCCCCCTACGAGCAGTACTTC. This translates into CASRAGSPYEQYF. The chain employs TRBV6-1 and TRBJ2-7, with TRBD1 as a possible D gene (5 bases). Germline values: CDR1 MNHNS, CDR2 SASEGT. V gave up 6 bases and J gave up 2 bases, with 11 bases separating them. This CDR3 spans 13 amino acids.

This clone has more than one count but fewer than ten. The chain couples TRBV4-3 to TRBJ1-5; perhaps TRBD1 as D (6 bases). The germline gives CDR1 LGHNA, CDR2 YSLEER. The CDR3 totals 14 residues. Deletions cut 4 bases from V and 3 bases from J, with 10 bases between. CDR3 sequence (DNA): TGCGCCAGCAGCCGAAACAGGGACAATCAGCCCCAGCATTTT. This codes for CASSRNRDNQPQHF.

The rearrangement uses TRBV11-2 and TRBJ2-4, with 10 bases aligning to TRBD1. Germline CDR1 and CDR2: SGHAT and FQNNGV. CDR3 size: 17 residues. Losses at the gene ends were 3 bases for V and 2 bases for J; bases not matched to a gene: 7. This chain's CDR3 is CASSLTTGGASKNIQYF. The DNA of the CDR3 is TGTGCCAGCAGCTTGACGACAGGGGGCGCTTCCAAAAACATTCAGTACTTC.

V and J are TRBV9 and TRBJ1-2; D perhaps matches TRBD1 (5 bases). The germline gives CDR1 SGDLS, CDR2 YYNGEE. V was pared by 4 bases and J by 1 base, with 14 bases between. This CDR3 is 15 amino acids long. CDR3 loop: CASSLRADSNYGYTF. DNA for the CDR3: TGTGCCAGCAGCCTCCGAGCCGACAGTAACTATGGCTACACCTTC.

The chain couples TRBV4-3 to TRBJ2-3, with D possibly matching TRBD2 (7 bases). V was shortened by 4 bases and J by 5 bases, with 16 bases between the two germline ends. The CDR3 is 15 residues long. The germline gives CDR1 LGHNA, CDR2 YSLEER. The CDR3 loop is CASSPLTGGRDTQYF. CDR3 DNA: TGCGCCAGCAGCCCCTTAACGGGGGGCAGAGATACGCAGTATTTT.

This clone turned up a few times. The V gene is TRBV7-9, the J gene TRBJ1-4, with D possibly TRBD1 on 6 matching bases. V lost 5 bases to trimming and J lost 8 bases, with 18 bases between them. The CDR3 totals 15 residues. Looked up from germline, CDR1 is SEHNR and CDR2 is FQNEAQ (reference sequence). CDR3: CASSELTGPREKLFF. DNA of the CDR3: TGTGCCAGCAGCGAGTTGACAGGTCCGCGCGAAAAACTGTTTTTT.

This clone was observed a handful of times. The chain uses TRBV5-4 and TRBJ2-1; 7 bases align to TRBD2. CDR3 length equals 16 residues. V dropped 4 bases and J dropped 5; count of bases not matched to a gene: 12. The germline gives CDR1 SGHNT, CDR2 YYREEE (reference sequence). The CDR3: CASSPARTRPDNEQFF. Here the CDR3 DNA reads TGTGCCAGCAGCCCCGCCCGGACTAGGCCAGACAATGAGCAGTTCTTC.

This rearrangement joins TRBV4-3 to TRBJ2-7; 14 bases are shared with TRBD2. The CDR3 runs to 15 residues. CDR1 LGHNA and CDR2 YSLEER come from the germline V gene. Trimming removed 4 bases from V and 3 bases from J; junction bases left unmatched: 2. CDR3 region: CASSRGLAGVYEQYF. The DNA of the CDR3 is TGCGCCAGCAGCCGGGGACTAGCGGGAGTCTACGAGCAGTACTTC.

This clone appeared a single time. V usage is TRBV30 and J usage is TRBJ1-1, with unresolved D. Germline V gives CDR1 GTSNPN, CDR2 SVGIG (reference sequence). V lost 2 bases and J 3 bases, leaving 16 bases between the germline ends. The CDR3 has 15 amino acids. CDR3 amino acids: CAWSSLGDGDTEAFF. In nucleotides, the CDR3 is TGTGCCTGGAGTTCCCTGGGAGATGGGGACACTGAAGCTTTCTTT.